A single TCR beta chain is shown here with its context. Its target antigen remains unknown. Base quality data are lacking; no much larger clone is found one base away. This sample is drawn from a study of shared clonotypes between healthy human individuals (dated by TCRdb to about 2020). Regarding the study in general: Two women and three men aged 18 to 49 years were included in the cohort. For each donor, three plates each were used for CD4 naive and CD4 memory, two plates were used for CD8 naive, and one plate was used for CD8 memory. The study deeply sequenced blood TCR repertoires of five healthy adults to estimate repertoire size and the extent of clonotype sharing between individuals. To increase sequencing depth and limit assay-specific biases, TCR repertoire library preparation and sequencing were carried out by different laboratories using diverse techniques. Per donor, leukapheresis produced somewhere between about 0.85 and 10 billion PBMCs. The investigation overall reported the following: Incomplete sequencing was indicated by rarefaction of sorted-subset datasets, despite the large sequencing depth. Naive subsets generally had larger estimated clonotype richness than memory subsets did. Because the study included a small number of donors, the genetic and exposure-history diversity represented was limited. Based on pairwise subsampling, the degree of clonotype sharing among donors was expected to be affected by sequencing depth. Higher generation probabilities were observed for clonotypes shared by all four sorted-subset donors than for non-shared clonotypes. Sampling was restricted to blood, and TCR repertoires in tissue are likely to differ from TCR repertoires in blood. When several donors were compared, the shared fraction of clonotypes was around 5.1% for naive CD4, less than 4% for naive CD8, about 2.4% for memory CD4, and less than 0.5% for memory CD8.

CD8 naive samples consisted of CD45RO-negative cells that were positively selected for CCR7, yielding a CD45RA+CCR7+ population without TemRA cells. Healthy HIV-negative adults with no recently reported acute infections or vaccinations were included as donors. Every donor was a Caucasian adult living in Nashville, Tennessee, USA. Blood was obtained by leukapheresis, after which PBMCs were separated by Ficoll-Histopaque density gradient centrifugation and cryopreserved in liquid nitrogen vapor phase. Purity and quantity of every magnetically sorted T cell population were checked by analytical flow cytometry. Genomic DNA was isolated from each sorted fraction and quantified by UV absorbance on a Nanodrop 2000c. TCR CDR3 regions were amplified from genomic DNA by multiplex PCR using the deep immunoSEQ assay. For each cell subset, the extracted genomic DNA was distributed evenly across all wells of several immunoSEQ 96-well plates, and each plate served as one replicate. For sorted subsets, each replicate PCR was loaded with about 0.2 ug genomic DNA, equivalent to about 33,000 T cell genomes. The purified libraries were quantified using a Qubit 3.0 fluorometer, sized with a Bioanalyzer 2100, and then quantified again using the KAPA Library Quantification kit. Every immunoSEQ 96-well plate was sequenced on a separate single-read 150-cycle Illumina NextSeq 550 flow cell. As for the authors' bioinformatics: The immunoSEQ output contained only junctional sequences without quality scores, so filtering could not match that applied to full-length reads. Sequences were annotated with PyIR, a Python wrapper for IgBLAST v1.9, using IMGT germline references to assign V/J genes and CDR3. Any read was removed if the V/J assignment was weak (E-value above 1e-6), the CDR3 was missing, or the read contained stop codons, out-of-frame junctions, or ambiguous translated residues. V3J clonotypes were defined by identical inferred V gene, J gene, and CDR3 amino acid sequence. Percentage overlap between repertoires was calculated by dividing the number of shared unique clonotypes by the size of the smaller repertoire. Repertoire richness was assessed with RTK rarefaction, the Chao1 estimator, and Recon v2.1 estimates of unobserved clonotypes. OLGA was used to compute generation probabilities for all TCRbeta clonotypes that the gDNA method yielded from a few donors. The table was pulled from immuneACCESS by TCRdb, which kept in-frame rearrangements only. Such tables lose some clones; where checked, under half of the loss comes from unresolved V genes, and the rest has no known cause. The D gene and trimming were derived from the DNA, and the V and J assignments and clone size from that table. For this sample there are about 2,100,000 clones; under 95% appear just once. The biggest ten clones account for more than 1.5% of the sample.

Taken from cysteine to phenylalanine, the CDR3 has 18 residues. Only the CDR3 region is kept as DNA, spanning 54 bases read in frame from base 1. V loses 3 bases, J loses 5 bases, and the germline ends lie 22 bases apart. Sequences LNHDA (CDR1) and SQIVND (CDR2) are obtained from the germline V gene (reference sequence). Recombination connected TRBV19 to TRBJ2-2; the D gene could be either TRBD1 or TRBD2, each agreeing at 5 bases. Material for sequencing was naive CD8+ T cells from PBMCs. What the cell subset or site label conveys for this sample: CD45RA+CCR7+. The sequence was obtained from a young man in good health. Some clones in this sample may be carry-over from other donors' samples. The sequenced DNA is TGTGCCAGTAGTATCAGTTGGGCCAGGATGGGGGATACCGGGGAGCTGTTTTTT. Translated, it gives CASSISWARMGDTGELFF.